The clone carrying this T cell receptor (beta chain) was seen at least ten times. Its target is not known. The data stem from a study of CD8 T cells in ankylosing spondylitis. Points from the study as a whole: From matched ankylosing spondylitis synovial fluid, disease-linked clones were reportedly recovered at significantly enriched levels. CD8+ by phenotype, disease-linked clones were relatively rare in peripheral blood. A TCR beta motif made of fewer than ten highly homologous variants seemed typical of ankylosing spondylitis blood. Prior literature has documented some motif variants in synovial fluid and blood from reactive arthritis.

The germline V gene encodes CDR1 SEHNR and CDR2 FQNEAQ (reference sequence). Trimming removed 1 base from V and 3 bases from J, with 4 bases in between. There are 12 residues in the CDR3. 5'-RACE, quantitative and with molecular barcodes, yielded the TCR beta libraries. TCRdb re-called the 5' RACE reads with MiXCR, one entry per CDR3 protein. The table records 450,000 to 550,000 distinct CDR3 sequences, approximately 5.3% of them present only once. The chain is built from TRBV7-9 and TRBJ2-7; D uncertain. The sequence was obtained from a male donor with ankylosing spondylitis. The specimen sequenced was blood, either unsorted or a sorted T cell fraction (not recorded which). The CDR3 spells CASSLGDYEQYF. The CDR3 coding sequence is TGTGCCAGCAGCTTAGGTGACTACGAGCAGTACTTC.